This section outlines one TCR beta chain sequence together with its context. The table lists this clonotype with many counts. What antigen it recognizes has not been identified. Per-nucleotide qualities are absent, and no much larger clonotype sits a single base away. The sequencing machine was an Illumina HiSeq 2000. TCR beta chain libraries were generated by multiplex PCR amplification. The amplified TCR beta chain products were analyzed by high-throughput sequencing. TCRdb's own reprocessing of the public reads used fastp at Q25 and MiXCR and kept productive beta chains. Under each unique CDR3 protein, matching rows form one entry showing the most common genes and DNA. This sample is represented by about 200,000 distinct CDR3 sequences; 34% of them were singletons. Jointly, the top ten make up approximately 3.7% of the sample. Lymph node samples were obtained from the axillary draining lymph nodes of breast cancer patients.

This sample was included in a study of breast tumors, draining lymph nodes, adjacent tissues (dated by TCRdb to the mid-2010s). Study-level background: In breast cancer patients, the study compared the TCR beta repertoires of tumor, adjacent nontumor tissue and axillary lymph nodes. In human breast cancer, the study set out to evaluate how tumor, surrounding tissue and draining lymph node repertoires relate to one another and whether T cells may move between these sites.

Study-wide conclusions, independent of this receptor: Tumors showed preferential V and J gene usage, and their T-cell repertoire diversity fell below that of lymph nodes yet above that of nontumor tissue. Rather than being directly demonstrated, the conclusion that tumor T cells originate in lymph nodes was presented as consistent with a hypothesis. The data were considered consistent with most tumor T cells being derived from the lymph node and subsequently expanding within tumor tissue. The similarity between tumor and nontumor tissue repertoires was significantly greater in luminal-like breast cancer than in basal-like breast cancer.

Material for sequencing was axillary lymph node tissue. The clonotype comes from a female donor with breast cancer. Some clones in this sample may be carry-over from other donors' samples.

This receptor carries the CDR3 CASSLEGVLAGLFF. The DNA sequence reads TGTGCCAGCAGCTTAGAGGGAGTTCTAGCGGGTTTATTCTTC. Recombination linked TRBV7-9 to TRBJ2-1; 8 junctional bases match TRBD2. From cysteine to phenylalanine, the CDR3 is 14 amino acids long. The read is trimmed to its CDR3 DNA, 42 bases read in frame from base 1. Via the germline V gene (reference sequence), CDR1 is SEHNR and CDR2 FQNEAQ. After removal of 1 base from V and 16 bases from J, the junction retains 12 bases not matched to a gene. Beyond the CDR3, the reference TRBV7-9 and TRBJ2-1 genes provide the residues; the full variable domain reads: DTGVSQNPRHKITKRGQNVTFRCDPISEHNRLYWYRQTLGQGPEFLTYFQNEAQLEKSRLLSDRFSAERPKGSFSTLEIQRTEQGDSAMYLCASSLEGVLAGLFFGPGTRLTVL.